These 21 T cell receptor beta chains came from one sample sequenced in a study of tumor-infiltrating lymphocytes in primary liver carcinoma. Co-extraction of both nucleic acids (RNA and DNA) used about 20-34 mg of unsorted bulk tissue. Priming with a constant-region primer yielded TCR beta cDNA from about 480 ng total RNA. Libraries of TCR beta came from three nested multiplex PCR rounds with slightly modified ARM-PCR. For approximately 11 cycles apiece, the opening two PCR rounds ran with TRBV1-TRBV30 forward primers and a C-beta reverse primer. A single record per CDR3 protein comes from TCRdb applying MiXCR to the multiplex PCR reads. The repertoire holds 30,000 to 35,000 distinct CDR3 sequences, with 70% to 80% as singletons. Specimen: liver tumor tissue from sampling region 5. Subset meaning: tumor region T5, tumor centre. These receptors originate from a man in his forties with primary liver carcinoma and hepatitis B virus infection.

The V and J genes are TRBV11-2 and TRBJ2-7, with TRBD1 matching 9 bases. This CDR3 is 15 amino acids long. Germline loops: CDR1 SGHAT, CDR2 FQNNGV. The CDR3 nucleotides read TGTGTCACTAGCCAAGGGACAGGGAGAACCTACGAGCAGTACTTC. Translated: CVTSQGTGRTYEQYF.

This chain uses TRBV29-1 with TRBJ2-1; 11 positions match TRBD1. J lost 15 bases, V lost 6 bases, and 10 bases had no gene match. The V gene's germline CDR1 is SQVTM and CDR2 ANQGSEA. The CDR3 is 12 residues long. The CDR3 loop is CSVRTGGNELFF. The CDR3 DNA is TGCAGCGTCCGGACAGGGGGCAATGAACTGTTCTTC.

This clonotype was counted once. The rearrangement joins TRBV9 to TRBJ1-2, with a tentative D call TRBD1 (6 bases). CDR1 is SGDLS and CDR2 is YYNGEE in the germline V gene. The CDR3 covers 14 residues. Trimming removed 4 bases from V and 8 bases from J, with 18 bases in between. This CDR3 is CASSSQGALYGYTF. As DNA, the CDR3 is TGTGCCAGCAGCTCACAGGGCGCCTTATACGGCTACACCTTC.

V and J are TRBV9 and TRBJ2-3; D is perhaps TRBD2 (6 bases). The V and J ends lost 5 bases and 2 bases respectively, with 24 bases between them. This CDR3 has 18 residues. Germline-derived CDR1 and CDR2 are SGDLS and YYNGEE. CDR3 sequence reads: CASSRGSAGCIHTDTQYF. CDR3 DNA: TGTGCCAGCAGTCGCGGGTCCGCGGGATGTATTCACACAGATACGCAGTATTTT.

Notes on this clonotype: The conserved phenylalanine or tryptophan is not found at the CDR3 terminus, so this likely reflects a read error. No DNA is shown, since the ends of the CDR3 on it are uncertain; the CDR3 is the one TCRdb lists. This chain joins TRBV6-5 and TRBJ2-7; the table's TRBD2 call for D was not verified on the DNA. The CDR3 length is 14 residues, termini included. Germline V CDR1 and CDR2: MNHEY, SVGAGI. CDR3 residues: CASNYSSGNSEQYL.

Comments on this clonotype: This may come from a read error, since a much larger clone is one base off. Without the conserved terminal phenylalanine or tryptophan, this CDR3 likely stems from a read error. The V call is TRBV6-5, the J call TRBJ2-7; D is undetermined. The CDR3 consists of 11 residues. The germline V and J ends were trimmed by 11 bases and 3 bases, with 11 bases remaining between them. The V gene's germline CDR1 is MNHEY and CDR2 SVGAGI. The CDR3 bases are TGTGCCGGCAAGGTAGACTACGAGCAGTACTTA. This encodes CAGKVDYEQYL.

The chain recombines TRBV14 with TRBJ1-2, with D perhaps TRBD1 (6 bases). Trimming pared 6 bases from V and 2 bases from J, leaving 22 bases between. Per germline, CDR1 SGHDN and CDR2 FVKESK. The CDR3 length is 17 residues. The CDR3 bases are TGTGCCAGCAGTCCCTTACCGGGACACGGAGAAAACTATGGCTACACCTTC. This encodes CASSPLPGHGENYGYTF.

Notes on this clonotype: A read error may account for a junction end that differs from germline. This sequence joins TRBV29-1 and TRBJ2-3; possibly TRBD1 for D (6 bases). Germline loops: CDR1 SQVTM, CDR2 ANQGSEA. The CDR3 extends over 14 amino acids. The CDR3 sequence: CGVAVTGSTYTQYF. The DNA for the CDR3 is TGCGGCGTTGCGGTAACAGGGAGCACATATACGCAGTATTTT.

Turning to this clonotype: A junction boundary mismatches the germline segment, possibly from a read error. CDR3 sequence: CSSSISPWSGELFF. DNA for the CDR3: TGTTCCAGTAGTATTTCTCCATGGTCCGGGGAGCTGTTTTTT. The chain combines TRBV19 with TRBJ2-2; D is ambiguous. There are 14 residues in the CDR3. Germline values: CDR1 LNHDA, CDR2 SQIVND (reference sequence).

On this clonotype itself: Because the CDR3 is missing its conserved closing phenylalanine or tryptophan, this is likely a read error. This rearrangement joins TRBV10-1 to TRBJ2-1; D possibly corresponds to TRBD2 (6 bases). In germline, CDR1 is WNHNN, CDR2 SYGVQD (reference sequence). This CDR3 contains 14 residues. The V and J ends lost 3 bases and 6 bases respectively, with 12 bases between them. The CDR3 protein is CASSDNGRSNEQFS. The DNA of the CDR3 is TGCGCCAGCAGTGATAACGGGAGATCCAATGAGCAGTTCTCC.

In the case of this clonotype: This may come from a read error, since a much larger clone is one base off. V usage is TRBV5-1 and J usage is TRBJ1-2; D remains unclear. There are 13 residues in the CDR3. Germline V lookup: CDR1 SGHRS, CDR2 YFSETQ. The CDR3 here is CASSEFAGHGHTF. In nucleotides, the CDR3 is TGCGCCAGCAGTGAATTTGCTGGGCATGGCCACACCTTC.

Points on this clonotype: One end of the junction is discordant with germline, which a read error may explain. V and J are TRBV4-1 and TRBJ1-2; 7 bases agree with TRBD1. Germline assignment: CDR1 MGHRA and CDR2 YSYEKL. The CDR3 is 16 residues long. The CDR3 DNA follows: TGCGCCAGCAGCCAAGTATTGCAAGGGGGCTACTATGGCTTCACCTTC. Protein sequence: CASSQVLQGGYYGFTF.

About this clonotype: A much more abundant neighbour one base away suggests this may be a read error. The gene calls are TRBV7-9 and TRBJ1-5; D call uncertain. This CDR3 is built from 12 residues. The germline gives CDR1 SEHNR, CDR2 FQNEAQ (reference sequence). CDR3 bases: TGTGCCAGCAGCGACCATAATCAGCCCCAGCAGTTT. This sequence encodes CASSDHNQPQQF.

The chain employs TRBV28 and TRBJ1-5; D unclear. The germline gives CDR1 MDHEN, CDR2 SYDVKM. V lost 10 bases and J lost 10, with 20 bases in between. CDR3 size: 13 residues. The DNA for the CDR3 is TGTGCCATCTCCAGAGGGCCCCGTCAACCCCAGCATTTT. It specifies CAISRGPRQPQHF.

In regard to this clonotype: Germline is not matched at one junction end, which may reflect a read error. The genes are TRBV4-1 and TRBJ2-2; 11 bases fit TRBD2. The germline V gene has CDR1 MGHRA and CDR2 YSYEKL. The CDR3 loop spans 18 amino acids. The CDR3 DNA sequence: TGCGCCAACAGCCAGCGCCCACCGGGACTAGCGGAAACCGGGGAGCTGTTTTTT. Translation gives CANSQRPPGLAETGELFF.

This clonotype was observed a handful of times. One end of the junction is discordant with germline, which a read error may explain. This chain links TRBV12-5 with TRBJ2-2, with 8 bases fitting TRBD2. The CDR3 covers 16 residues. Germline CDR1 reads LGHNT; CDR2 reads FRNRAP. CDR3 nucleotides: TGTGCTAGTGGTGTGGAGCGGGGGTCAGGCACCGGGGAGATGTTTTTT. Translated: CASGVERGSGTGEMFF.

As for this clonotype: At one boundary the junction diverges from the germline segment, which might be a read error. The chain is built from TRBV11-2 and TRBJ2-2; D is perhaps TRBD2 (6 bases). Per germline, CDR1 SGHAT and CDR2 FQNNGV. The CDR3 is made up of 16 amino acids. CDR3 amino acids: CANSLYSGANAGELFF. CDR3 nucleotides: TGTGCCAACAGCTTATATTCGGGAGCGAACGCCGGGGAGCTGTTTTTT.

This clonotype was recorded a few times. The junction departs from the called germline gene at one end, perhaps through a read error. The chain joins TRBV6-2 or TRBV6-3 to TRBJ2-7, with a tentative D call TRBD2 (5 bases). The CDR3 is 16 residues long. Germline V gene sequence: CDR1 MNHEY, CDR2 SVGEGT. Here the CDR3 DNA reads TGTGCCAGCAGTTTATGGTCCGGAACGGGGTCCTACGACCAGTACTTC. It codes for CASSLWSGTGSYDQYF.

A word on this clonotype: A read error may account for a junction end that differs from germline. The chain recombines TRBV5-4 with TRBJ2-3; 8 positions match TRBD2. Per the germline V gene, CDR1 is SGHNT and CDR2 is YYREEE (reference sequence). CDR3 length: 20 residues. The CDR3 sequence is CASSVLRLSGGMTSTDTQYF. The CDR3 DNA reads TGTGCCAGCAGCGTTCTGCGACTATCGGGGGGGATGACTAGCACAGATACACAGTATTTT.

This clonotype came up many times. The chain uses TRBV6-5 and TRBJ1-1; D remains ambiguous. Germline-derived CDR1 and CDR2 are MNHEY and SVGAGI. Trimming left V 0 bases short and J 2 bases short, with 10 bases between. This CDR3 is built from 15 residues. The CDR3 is CASSYSRQRNTEAFF. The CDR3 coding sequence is TGTGCCAGCAGTTACTCGAGGCAGAGAAACACTGAAGCTTTCTTT.

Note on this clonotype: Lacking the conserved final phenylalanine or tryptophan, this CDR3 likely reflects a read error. CDR3 sequence: CASSFIQWAIHNKQYL. The CDR3 nucleotides read TGTGCCAGCAGCTTCATACAGTGGGCCATACATAACAAGCAGTACTTA. The chain employs TRBV11-2 and TRBJ2-7; D remains ambiguous. The CDR3 is 16 residues long. Trimming left V 3 bases short and J 8 bases short, with 23 bases between. The V gene's germline CDR1 is SGHAT and CDR2 FQNNGV.